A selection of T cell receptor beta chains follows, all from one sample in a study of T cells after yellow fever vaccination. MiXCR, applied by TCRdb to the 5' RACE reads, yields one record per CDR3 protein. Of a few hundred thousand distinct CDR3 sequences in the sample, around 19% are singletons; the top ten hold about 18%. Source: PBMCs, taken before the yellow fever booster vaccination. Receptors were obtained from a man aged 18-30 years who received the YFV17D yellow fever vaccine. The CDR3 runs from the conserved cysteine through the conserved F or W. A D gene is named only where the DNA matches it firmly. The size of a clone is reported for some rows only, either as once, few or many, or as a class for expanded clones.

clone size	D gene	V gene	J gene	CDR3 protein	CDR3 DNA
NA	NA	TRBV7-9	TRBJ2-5	CASSLLGRKETQYF	TGTGCCAGCAGCTTATTAGGGCGGAAAGAGACCCAGTACTTC
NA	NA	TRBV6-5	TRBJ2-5	CASQGSPKETQYF	TGTGCCAGTCAGGGCTCCCCAAAAGAGACCCAGTACTTC
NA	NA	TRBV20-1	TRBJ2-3	CSASTSTDTQYF	TGCAGTGCTTCGACTAGCACAGATACGCAGTATTTT
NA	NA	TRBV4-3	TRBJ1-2	CASSPRSGGYGYTF	TGCGCCAGCAGCCCTAGGTCTGGGGGCTATGGCTACACCTTC
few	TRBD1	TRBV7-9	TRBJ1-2	CASSPSGTDNYGYTF	TGTGCCAGCAGCCCCTCGGGGACAGATAACTATGGCTACACCTTC
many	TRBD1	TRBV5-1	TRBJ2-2	CASSADRGTGELFF	TGCGCCAGCAGCGCGGACAGGGGAACCGGGGAGCTGTTTTTT
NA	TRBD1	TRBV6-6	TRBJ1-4	CASGLRQGTNEKLFF	TGTGCCAGCGGCCTTCGACAGGGAACTAATGAAAAACTGTTTTTT
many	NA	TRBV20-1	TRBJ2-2	CSASSVVDANTGELFF	TGCAGTGCTAGTAGTGTCGTGGACGCGAACACCGGGGAGCTGTTTTTT
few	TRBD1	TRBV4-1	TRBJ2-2	CASSQGDRGSGELFF	TGCGCCAGCAGCCAAGGGGACAGGGGCTCCGGGGAGCTGTTTTTT
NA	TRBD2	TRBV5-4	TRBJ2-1	CASSLATSAGNEQFF	TGTGCCAGCAGCTTGGCGACTAGCGCGGGAAATGAGCAGTTCTTC
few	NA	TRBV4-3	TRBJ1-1	CASSQEPSRNTEAFF	TGCGCCAGCAGCCAAGAACCATCCCGGAACACTGAAGCTTTCTTT
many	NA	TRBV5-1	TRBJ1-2	CASSLNGDYGYTF	TGCGCCAGCAGCTTGAACGGGGACTATGGCTACACCTTC
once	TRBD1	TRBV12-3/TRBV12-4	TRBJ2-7	CASSLRDRGITFEQYF	TGTGCCAGCAGCCTTCGAGACAGGGGGATTACTTTCGAGCAGTACTTC
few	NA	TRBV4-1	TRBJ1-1	CASSQGQGPREAFF	TGCGCCAGCAGCCAAGGCCAGGGTCCTCGAGAAGCTTTCTTT
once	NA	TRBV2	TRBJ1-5	CASNKDSASNQPQHF	TGTGCCAGCAACAAGGACAGCGCTAGCAATCAGCCCCAGCATTTT
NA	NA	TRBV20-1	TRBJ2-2	CSATPHGVHTGELFF	TGCAGTGCTACCCCGCACGGGGTGCACACCGGGGAGCTGTTTTTT
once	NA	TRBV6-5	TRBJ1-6	CASSLNLVSPLHF	TGTGCCAGCAGTTTAAATCTCGTGTCACCCCTCCACTTT
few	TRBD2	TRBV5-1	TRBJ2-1	CASSYGLAGLDEQFF	TGCGCCAGCAGCTACGGACTAGCGGGGTTAGATGAGCAGTTCTTC
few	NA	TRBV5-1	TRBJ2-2	CASSLAGPTPRDTGELFF	TGCGCCAGCAGCTTGGCCGGGCCTACACCCCGGGACACCGGGGAGCTGTTTTTT
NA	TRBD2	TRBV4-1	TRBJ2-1	CASSPTRGRGADNEQFF	TGCGCCAGCAGCCCAACACGGGGGCGGGGGGCGGACAATGAGCAGTTCTTC
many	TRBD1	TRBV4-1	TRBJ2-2	CASGTVYPGELFF	TGCGCCAGTGGGACAGTTTACCCCGGGGAGCTGTTTTTT
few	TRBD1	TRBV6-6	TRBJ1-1	CASSDRQGAFF	TGTGCCAGCAGTGATCGACAGGGGGCTTTCTTT
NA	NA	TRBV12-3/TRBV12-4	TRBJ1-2	CASSPGQFNYGYTF	TGTGCCAGCAGCCCCGGACAGTTTAACTATGGCTACACCTTC
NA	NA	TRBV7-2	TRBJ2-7	CASARSGGSYEQYF	TGTGCCAGCGCACGGTCAGGTGGTTCCTACGAGCAGTACTTC
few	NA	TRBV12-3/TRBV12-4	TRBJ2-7	CASSLAGAGSYEQYF	TGTGCCAGCAGTTTAGCGGGGGCCGGGTCCTACGAGCAGTACTTC
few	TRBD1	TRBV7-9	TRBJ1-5	CASSSSGGIHQPQHF	TGTGCCAGCAGCTCCTCAGGGGGGATCCATCAGCCCCAGCATTTT
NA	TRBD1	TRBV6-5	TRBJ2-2	CASSPGTGALSAAGELFF	TGTGCCAGCAGCCCCGGGACAGGGGCTCTGTCGGCCGCCGGGGAGCTGTTTTTT
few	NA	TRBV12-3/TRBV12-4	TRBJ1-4	CASSLRGGNEKLFF	TGTGCCAGCAGTTTAAGGGGTGGGAATGAAAAACTGTTTTTT
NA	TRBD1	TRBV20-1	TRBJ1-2	CSARPGQPGYTF	TGCAGTGCTAGGCCGGGACAGCCTGGCTACACCTTC